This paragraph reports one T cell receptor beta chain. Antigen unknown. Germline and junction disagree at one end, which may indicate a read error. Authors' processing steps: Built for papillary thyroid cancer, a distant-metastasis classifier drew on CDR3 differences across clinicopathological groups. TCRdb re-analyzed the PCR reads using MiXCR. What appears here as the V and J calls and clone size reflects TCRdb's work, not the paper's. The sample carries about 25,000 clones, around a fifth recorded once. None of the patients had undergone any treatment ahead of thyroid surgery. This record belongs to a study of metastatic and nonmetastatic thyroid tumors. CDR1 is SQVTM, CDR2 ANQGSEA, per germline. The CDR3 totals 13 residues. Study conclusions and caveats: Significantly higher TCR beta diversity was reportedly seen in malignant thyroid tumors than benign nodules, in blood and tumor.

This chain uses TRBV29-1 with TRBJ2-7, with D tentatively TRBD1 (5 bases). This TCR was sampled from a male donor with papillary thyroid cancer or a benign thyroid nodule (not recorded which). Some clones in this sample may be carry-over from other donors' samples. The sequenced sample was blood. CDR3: CSVATVAANEHYF. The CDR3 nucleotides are TGCAGCGTAGCGACAGTTGCAGCAAACGAGCACTACTTC.